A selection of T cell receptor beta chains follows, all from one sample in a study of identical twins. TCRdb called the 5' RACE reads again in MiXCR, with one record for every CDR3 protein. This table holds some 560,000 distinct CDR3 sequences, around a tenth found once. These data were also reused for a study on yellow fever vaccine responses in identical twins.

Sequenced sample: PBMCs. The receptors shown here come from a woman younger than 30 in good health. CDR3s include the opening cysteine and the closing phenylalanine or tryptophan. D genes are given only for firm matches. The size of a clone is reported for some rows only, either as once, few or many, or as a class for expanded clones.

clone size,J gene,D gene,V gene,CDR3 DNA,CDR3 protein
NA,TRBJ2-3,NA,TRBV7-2,TGTGCCAGCAGCAAAGGGGGGCCCGCAGATACGCAGTATTTT,CASSKGGPADTQYF
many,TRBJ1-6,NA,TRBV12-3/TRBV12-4,TGTGCCAGCAGTTTAGCTGCAGGGTATAATTCACCCCTCCACTTT,CASSLAAGYNSPLHF
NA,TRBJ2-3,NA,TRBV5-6,TGTGCCAGCAGCTTGGAGGGCTACCAGCGGTTCGGCACAGATACGCAGTATTTT,CASSLEGYQRFGTDTQYF
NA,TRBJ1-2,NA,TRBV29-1,TGCAGCATTGAAGAAGGGTATGGCTACACCTTC,CSIEEGYGYTF
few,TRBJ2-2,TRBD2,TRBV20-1,TGCAGTGCTAGAGGACTAGCGGGACGCACCGGGGAGCTGTTTTTT,CSARGLAGRTGELFF
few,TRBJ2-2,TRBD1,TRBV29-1,TGCAGCGTGAGGACAGGGGGCATCGGGGAGCTGTTTTTT,CSVRTGGIGELFF
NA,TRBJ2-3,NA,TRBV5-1,TGCGCCAGCAGCTACCCACAGGGAGATACGCAGTATTTT,CASSYPQGDTQYF
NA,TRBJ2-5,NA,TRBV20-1,TGCAGTGCTAGAGCGGGCAGGGGAAGTGGAGAGACCCAGTACTTC,CSARAGRGSGETQYF
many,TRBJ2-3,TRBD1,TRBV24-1,TGTGCCACCAGTCCCCAGGGACAGAAAACAGATACGCAGTATTTT,CATSPQGQKTDTQYF
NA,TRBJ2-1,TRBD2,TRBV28,TGTGCCAGCAGTTTATTCGCTAGCGGGGGTAAGGGGAATGAGCAGTTCTTC,CASSLFASGGKGNEQFF
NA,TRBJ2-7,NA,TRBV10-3,TGTGCCATCAGTAAAGACAGGACGCAGCAGTACTTC,CAISKDRTQQYF
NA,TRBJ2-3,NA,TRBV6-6,TGTGCCAGCAGTTTTCAGGTCCCAGATACGCAGTATTTT,CASSFQVPDTQYF
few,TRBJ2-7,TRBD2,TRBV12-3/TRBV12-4,TGTGCCAGCAGTTCCTCAGGACTAGCAGTGAAGCAGTACTTC,CASSSSGLAVKQYF
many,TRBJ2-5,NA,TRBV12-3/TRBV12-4,TGTGCCAGTAGTGACTGGGGCAGGCGGGAGACCCAGTACTTC,CASSDWGRRETQYF
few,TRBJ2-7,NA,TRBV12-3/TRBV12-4,TGTGCCAGCAGTTTATTGGGGGGAAAGGGCGAGCAGTACTTC,CASSLLGGKGEQYF
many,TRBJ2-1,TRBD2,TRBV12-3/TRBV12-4,TGTGCCAGCAGCGGTGACTACGGCGGGAGTGGTAATGAGCAGTTCTTC,CASSGDYGGSGNEQFF
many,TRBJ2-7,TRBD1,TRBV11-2,TGTGCCAGCAGCACAAGAGTTGACAGGGGCTATCCCTACGAGCAGTACTTC,CASSTRVDRGYPYEQYF
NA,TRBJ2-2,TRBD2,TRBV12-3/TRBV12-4,TGTGCCAGCAGTTTAAATAGACTAGCGGGAGAACCCGGGGAGCTGTTTTTT,CASSLNRLAGEPGELFF
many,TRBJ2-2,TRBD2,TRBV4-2,TGTGCCAGCAGCCAAGATCCCGGGACTAGCGGACCAACCGGGGAGCTGTTTTTT,CASSQDPGTSGPTGELFF
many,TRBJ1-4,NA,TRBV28,TGTGCCAGCAGCCCCTTGAGCGGCCTGAATGAAAAACTGTTTTTT,CASSPLSGLNEKLFF
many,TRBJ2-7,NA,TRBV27,TGTGCCAGCAGTTTAACGCGGGGTCTAGGGATCTACGAGCAGTACTTC,CASSLTRGLGIYEQYF
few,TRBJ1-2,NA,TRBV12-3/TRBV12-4,TGTGCCAGCAGTTTAGCCTTCCCGGGGAACAACTATGGCTACACCTTC,CASSLAFPGNNYGYTF
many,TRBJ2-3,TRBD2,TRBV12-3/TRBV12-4,TGTGCCAGCAGAGAAGACACCCTAGCGGGGGGTAGCACAGATACGCAGTATTTT,CASREDTLAGGSTDTQYF
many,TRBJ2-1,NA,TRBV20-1,TGCAGTTCGCGTCATGGGAACAATGAGCAGTTCTTC,CSSRHGNNEQFF